This paragraph covers one T cell receptor (beta chain) sequence. Unmatched junction bases numbered 9, after V lost 3 bases and J lost 6 bases. The CDR3 contains 16 residues. Germline CDR1 and CDR2: ENHRY and SYGVKD. Donors in Cohort 3 counted as recovered after two negative PCRs, clearance, or symptom resolution. The data originate from a study of blood T cell repertoires in COVID-19. The overall study: Acute-phase and convalescent COVID-19 samples originated in the United States, Italy and Spain. PBMCs, B-cell-depleted T cells, or T cells were the source of the cDNA or gDNA that made up the material.

Produced via immunoSEQ multiplex PCR; TCRdb's table is partial and in-frame only. The sample has around 500,000 clones, around nine tenths seen once. This chain uses TRBV10-3 with TRBJ2-1, with 9 bases fitting TRBD1. Specimen: PBMCs or T cells enriched from blood (not recorded which). The receptor's source is a woman in her thirties or forties who had recovered from COVID-19. The CDR3 loop is CAISEGRTGVVNEQFF. CDR3 sequence (DNA): TGTGCCATCAGTGAAGGGAGGACAGGGGTCGTCAATGAGCAGTTCTTC.